These T cell receptor beta chains were read from a single sample in a study of blood T cell repertoires in COVID-19. Some clones are missing from TCRdb's copy, which holds only in-frame ones; the method was immunoSEQ multiplex PCR. Of 240,000 or so clones in the sample, around 87% were seen once. Sequencing input: peripheral blood. The receptors come from a woman aged 65 to 85 with active or convalescent COVID-19. Each CDR3 is given with its conserved first and last residue. A D gene is named only where the DNA matches it firmly. The size entry is marked missing in some rows and otherwise reads once, few, many or a size class.

CDR3 DNA: TGTGCCAGCAGCTTAGTTCGGGGGGCAGGGGAGCAGTTCTTC
CDR3 protein: CASSLVRGAGEQFF
J gene: TRBJ2-1
D gene: .
clone size: .
V gene: TRBV7-2

CDR3 DNA: TGTGCCAGCAGCGTCCAAGGACTAGCCGGAGAGACCCAGTACTTC
CDR3 protein: CASSVQGLAGETQYF
J gene: TRBJ2-5
D gene: TRBD2
clone size: .
V gene: TRBV9

CDR3 DNA: TGCGCCAGCAGTGAATTCAGGGACTCCTACGAGCAGTACTTC
CDR3 protein: CASSEFRDSYEQYF
J gene: TRBJ2-7
D gene: .
clone size: few
V gene: TRBV10-1

CDR3 DNA: TGTGCCATCTCCTACGGGGACAGGGGTTCCTACGAGCAGTACTTC
CDR3 protein: CAISYGDRGSYEQYF
J gene: TRBJ2-7
D gene: TRBD1
clone size: .
V gene: TRBV10-3

CDR3 DNA: TGTGCCAGTACCCATGGCGGGGACGGAAGGGGTCAGCCCCAGCATTTT
CDR3 protein: CASTHGGDGRGQPQHF
J gene: TRBJ1-5
D gene: .
clone size: .
V gene: TRBV19

CDR3 DNA: TGTGCCAGCAGTTACTCTGTCGGGGGTAACACCGGGGAGCTGTTTTTT
CDR3 protein: CASSYSVGGNTGELFF
J gene: TRBJ2-2
D gene: .
clone size: .
V gene: TRBV6-2/TRBV6-3

CDR3 DNA: TGTGCCAGCAACAGGGGTTTAAGGGAAACTGAAGCTTTCTTT
CDR3 protein: CASNRGLRETEAFF
J gene: TRBJ1-1
D gene: TRBD1
clone size: .
V gene: TRBV6-1

CDR3 DNA: TGTGCCACCAGTGATTGGGGGGGTAAAGAGACCCAGTACTTC
CDR3 protein: CATSDWGGKETQYF
J gene: TRBJ2-5
D gene: TRBD2
clone size: .
V gene: TRBV24-1

CDR3 DNA: TGTGCCAGCAGGGCCGGGGGAGGGCCGTCCTACGAGCAGTACTTC
CDR3 protein: CASRAGGGPSYEQYF
J gene: TRBJ2-7
D gene: TRBD2
clone size: .
V gene: TRBV6-6

CDR3 DNA: TGTGCCACCAGTGCAGGGGTTAGCAATCAGCCCCAGCATTTT
CDR3 protein: CATSAGVSNQPQHF
J gene: TRBJ1-5
D gene: .
clone size: .
V gene: TRBV24-1

CDR3 DNA: TGTGCCAGCTCGCCTTTGCGGGAGACCCAGTACTTC
CDR3 protein: CASSPLRETQYF
J gene: TRBJ2-5
D gene: .
clone size: .
V gene: TRBV18

CDR3 DNA: TGTGCCTGGTTCCGGGACACCGGTAACTATGGCTACACCTTC
CDR3 protein: CAWFRDTGNYGYTF
J gene: TRBJ1-2
D gene: .
clone size: .
V gene: TRBV5-4

CDR3 DNA: TGCGCCAGCAGCTTTACAGGGGTAACAGATACGCAGTATTTT
CDR3 protein: CASSFTGVTDTQYF
J gene: TRBJ2-3
D gene: TRBD1
clone size: .
V gene: TRBV5-1

CDR3 DNA: TGTGCCAGCAGTTTCCGGGACAGGGGTCCCTACGAGCAGTACTTC
CDR3 protein: CASSFRDRGPYEQYF
J gene: TRBJ2-7
D gene: TRBD1
clone size: once
V gene: TRBV6-5

CDR3 DNA: TGTGCCAGCTCAAACCAGGGGGCTAGCACTGAAGCTTTCTTT
CDR3 protein: CASSNQGASTEAFF
J gene: TRBJ1-1
D gene: TRBD1
clone size: .
V gene: TRBV18

CDR3 DNA: TGTGCCAGCAGTTCCGGGACAGGGGTGGGTAATTCACCCCTCCACTTT
CDR3 protein: CASSSGTGVGNSPLHF
J gene: TRBJ1-6
D gene: TRBD1
clone size: .
V gene: TRBV6-2/TRBV6-3

CDR3 DNA: TGTGCCACTAGAGGGGGACCGGGCACCGGGGAGCTGTTTTTT
CDR3 protein: CATRGGPGTGELFF
J gene: TRBJ2-2
D gene: .
clone size: .
V gene: TRBV6-5

CDR3 DNA: TGCGCCAGCAGCCAAACCGGGACAGTCTCCTACGAGCAGTACTTC
CDR3 protein: CASSQTGTVSYEQYF
J gene: TRBJ2-7
D gene: TRBD1
clone size: .
V gene: TRBV4-1